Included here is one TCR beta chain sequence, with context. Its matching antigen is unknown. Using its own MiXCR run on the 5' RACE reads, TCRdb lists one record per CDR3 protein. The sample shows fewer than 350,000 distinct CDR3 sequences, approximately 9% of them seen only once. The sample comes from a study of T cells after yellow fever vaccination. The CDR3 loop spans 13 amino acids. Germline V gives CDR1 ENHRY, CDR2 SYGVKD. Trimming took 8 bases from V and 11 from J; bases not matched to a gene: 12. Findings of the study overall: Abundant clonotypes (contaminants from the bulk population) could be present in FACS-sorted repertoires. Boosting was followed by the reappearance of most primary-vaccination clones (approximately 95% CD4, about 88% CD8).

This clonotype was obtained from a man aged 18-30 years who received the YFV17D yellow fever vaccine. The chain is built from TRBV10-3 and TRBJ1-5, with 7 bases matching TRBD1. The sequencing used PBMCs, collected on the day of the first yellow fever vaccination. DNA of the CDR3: TGTGCCATCGGCTTTGAGTCCGGGACAGCCCAGCATTTT. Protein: CAIGFESGTAQHF.